This is a list of T cell receptor beta chains from one sample in a study of shared clonotypes between healthy human individuals. The method was immunoSEQ multiplex PCR; TCRdb's version includes in-frame clones alone and lacks a portion of them. The sample lists under 1,100,000 clones; more than 60% were seen once. Sequenced sample: memory CD4+ T cells sorted from blood. The receptors shown here come from a man aged 18 to 29 in good health. Both conserved end residues are part of each CDR3. The D gene is left open where the match is weak. Clone size is stated in some rows and not others, as once, few, many or a class when expanded.

v_gene: TRBV5-1; d_gene: -; j_gene: TRBJ2-7; abundance: -; CDR3nt: TGCGCCAGCAGCTTGGAAGCCTACGAGCAGTACTTC; CDR3aa: CASSLEAYEQYF
v_gene: TRBV18; d_gene: TRBD1; j_gene: TRBJ1-6; abundance: -; CDR3nt: TGTGCCAGCTCACAGGGGGCAGGGAGCTCCTATAATTCACCCCTCCACTTT; CDR3aa: CASSQGAGSSYNSPLHF
v_gene: TRBV25-1; d_gene: -; j_gene: TRBJ2-7; abundance: -; CDR3nt: TGTGCCAGCAGTGAAGGGCCAGGCAAGACCTACGAGCAGTACTTC; CDR3aa: CASSEGPGKTYEQYF
v_gene: TRBV6-5; d_gene: -; j_gene: TRBJ1-5; abundance: -; CDR3nt: TGTGCCAGCAGCGGGACACCCAATCAGCCCCAGCATTTT; CDR3aa: CASSGTPNQPQHF
v_gene: TRBV10-3; d_gene: -; j_gene: TRBJ1-2; abundance: -; CDR3nt: TGTGCCATCAGTGAGCCAGGTGATAACTATGGCTACACCTTC; CDR3aa: CAISEPGDNYGYTF
v_gene: TRBV25-1; d_gene: -; j_gene: TRBJ1-2; abundance: -; CDR3nt: TGTGCCAGCAGTGAGGACTCGGACGGTCTCTATGGCTACACCTTC; CDR3aa: CASSEDSDGLYGYTF
v_gene: TRBV28; d_gene: -; j_gene: TRBJ2-1; abundance: -; CDR3nt: TGTGCCAGCAGTTGGCCCATCCCCAGCAATGAGCAGTTCTTC; CDR3aa: CASSWPIPSNEQFF
v_gene: TRBV6-5; d_gene: -; j_gene: TRBJ1-5; abundance: -; CDR3nt: TGTGCCAGCAGTGAGGGGGGGAATCAGCCCCAGCATTTT; CDR3aa: CASSEGGNQPQHF
v_gene: TRBV9; d_gene: TRBD2; j_gene: TRBJ2-5; abundance: -; CDR3nt: TGTGCCAGCAGCGTAGGTCAGCGGGGGCTGGGAGAGACCCAGTACTTC; CDR3aa: CASSVGQRGLGETQYF
v_gene: TRBV18; d_gene: -; j_gene: TRBJ2-7; abundance: once; CDR3nt: TGTGCCAGCTCCCGGGGGAGCTCCTACGAGCAGTACTTC; CDR3aa: CASSRGSSYEQYF
v_gene: TRBV4-1; d_gene: -; j_gene: TRBJ1-5; abundance: few; CDR3nt: TGCGCCAGCAGCCAAGAAGCCAACAGGGAGGATCAGCCCCAGCATTTT; CDR3aa: CASSQEANREDQPQHF
v_gene: TRBV6-1; d_gene: -; j_gene: TRBJ2-4; abundance: -; CDR3nt: TGTGCCAGCAGCTCTATAGCCAAAAACATTCAGTACTTC; CDR3aa: CASSSIAKNIQYF
v_gene: TRBV6-5; d_gene: TRBD1; j_gene: TRBJ1-1; abundance: -; CDR3nt: TGTGCCAGCAGTTCAGGACAGGGGGACACTGAAGCTTTCTTT; CDR3aa: CASSSGQGDTEAFF
v_gene: TRBV7-6; d_gene: -; j_gene: TRBJ2-3; abundance: -; CDR3nt: TGTGCCAGCAGCCCAGGGAGGCAGTTTTCAGATACGCAGTATTTT; CDR3aa: CASSPGRQFSDTQYF
v_gene: TRBV7-2; d_gene: -; j_gene: TRBJ2-3; abundance: -; CDR3nt: TGTGCCAGCAGCCCCCCGGGGCTAGCGCACACAGATACGCAGTATTTT; CDR3aa: CASSPPGLAHTDTQYF
v_gene: TRBV2; d_gene: TRBD2; j_gene: TRBJ2-5; abundance: -; CDR3nt: TGTGCCAGCAGTGGTTCGCGGGGGCAAGAGACCCAGTACTTC; CDR3aa: CASSGSRGQETQYF
v_gene: TRBV10-3; d_gene: -; j_gene: TRBJ2-7; abundance: -; CDR3nt: TGTGCCATCAGTGACTCACAGAGCTCCTACGAGCAGTACTTC; CDR3aa: CAISDSQSSYEQYF
v_gene: TRBV4-2; d_gene: -; j_gene: TRBJ1-2; abundance: -; CDR3nt: TGTGCCAGCAGCCAAGAGGGCAGATTGAAGGACTATGGCTACACCTTC; CDR3aa: CASSQEGRLKDYGYTF
v_gene: TRBV7-2; d_gene: -; j_gene: TRBJ1-1; abundance: -; CDR3nt: TGTGCCAGCAGCCCGAGCAAGGATCGGGCTGAAGCTTTCTTT; CDR3aa: CASSPSKDRAEAFF
v_gene: TRBV5-1; d_gene: TRBD1; j_gene: TRBJ1-2; abundance: -; CDR3nt: TGCGCCAGCGATCCAACCGGGACAGTGACGTCTGGCTACACCTTC; CDR3aa: CASDPTGTVTSGYTF
v_gene: TRBV28; d_gene: TRBD1; j_gene: TRBJ1-2; abundance: few; CDR3nt: TGTGCCAGCACACAGGGGATAGGTGGCTACACCTTC; CDR3aa: CASTQGIGGYTF
v_gene: TRBV10-3; d_gene: TRBD1; j_gene: TRBJ2-1; abundance: -; CDR3nt: TGTGCCATCAGTGAGTCCCCCGGGACAGGAGACAATGAGCAGTTCTTC; CDR3aa: CAISESPGTGDNEQFF
v_gene: TRBV29-1; d_gene: -; j_gene: TRBJ1-1; abundance: -; CDR3nt: TGCAGCGTTGAAGTGTTTAGCGGCACTGAAGCTTTCTTT; CDR3aa: CSVEVFSGTEAFF
v_gene: TRBV5-6; d_gene: -; j_gene: TRBJ1-1; abundance: few; CDR3nt: TGTGCCAGCAGCTTTGGGGATACTGAAGCTTTCTTT; CDR3aa: CASSFGDTEAFF
v_gene: TRBV29-1; d_gene: TRBD1; j_gene: TRBJ2-3; abundance: -; CDR3nt: TGCAGCGTGATGGGGACAGGAACAGATACGCAGTATTTT; CDR3aa: CSVMGTGTDTQYF
v_gene: TRBV6-5; d_gene: -; j_gene: TRBJ2-7; abundance: -; CDR3nt: TGTGCCAGCAGTACCACCTACGAGCAGTACTTC; CDR3aa: CASSTTYEQYF
v_gene: TRBV9; d_gene: -; j_gene: TRBJ2-3; abundance: -; CDR3nt: TGTGCCAGCAGCGTAAACACACTTGGCACAGATACGCAGTATTTT; CDR3aa: CASSVNTLGTDTQYF
v_gene: TRBV6-6; d_gene: -; j_gene: TRBJ2-3; abundance: few; CDR3nt: TGTGCCAGCACCGTACAGGGAGATACGCAGTATTTT; CDR3aa: CASTVQGDTQYF
v_gene: TRBV11-2; d_gene: TRBD1; j_gene: TRBJ2-2; abundance: few; CDR3nt: TGTGCCAGCAGCCCCCGACAGGGTGGCACCGGGGAGCTGTTTTTT; CDR3aa: CASSPRQGGTGELFF
v_gene: TRBV10-3; d_gene: TRBD1; j_gene: TRBJ1-2; abundance: -; CDR3nt: TGTGCCATCAGTGAGTCGGGACAGGGCATGGATAACTATGGCTACACCTTC; CDR3aa: CAISESGQGMDNYGYTF
v_gene: TRBV5-4; d_gene: -; j_gene: TRBJ2-7; abundance: -; CDR3nt: TGTGCCAGCAGCTTGCCAGGGGTTTCGGGGGAGCAGTACTTC; CDR3aa: CASSLPGVSGEQYF
v_gene: TRBV28; d_gene: -; j_gene: TRBJ2-3; abundance: -; CDR3nt: TGTGCCAGCAGCCCGGTTAACCTCCTCCCGGATACGCAGTATTTT; CDR3aa: CASSPVNLLPDTQYF
v_gene: TRBV28; d_gene: -; j_gene: TRBJ1-1; abundance: -; CDR3nt: TGTGCCAGCAGTTTCCCTTACACTGAAGCTTTCTTT; CDR3aa: CASSFPYTEAFF
v_gene: TRBV7-3; d_gene: -; j_gene: TRBJ2-1; abundance: -; CDR3nt: TGTGCCAGCAGCCCGCAGGTTCTCAATGAGCAGTTCTTC; CDR3aa: CASSPQVLNEQFF
v_gene: TRBV29-1; d_gene: TRBD1; j_gene: TRBJ2-7; abundance: -; CDR3nt: TGCAGCGTTGAAATGTTTAGGGGGCTGTACGAGCAGTACTTC; CDR3aa: CSVEMFRGLYEQYF
v_gene: TRBV18; d_gene: -; j_gene: TRBJ1-5; abundance: -; CDR3nt: TGTGCCAGCTCACCACCGACTCGGGGAAATCAGCCCCAGCATTTT; CDR3aa: CASSPPTRGNQPQHF
v_gene: TRBV30; d_gene: TRBD1; j_gene: TRBJ2-5; abundance: -; CDR3nt: TGTGCCTGGAGCAGGGGGCTGGGGGGAGAGACCCAGTACTTC; CDR3aa: CAWSRGLGGETQYF
v_gene: TRBV7-8; d_gene: -; j_gene: TRBJ2-1; abundance: -; CDR3nt: TGTGCCAGCAGCTGGACAGATTACAATGAGCAGTTCTTC; CDR3aa: CASSWTDYNEQFF
v_gene: TRBV6-1; d_gene: TRBD1; j_gene: TRBJ1-6; abundance: -; CDR3nt: TGTGCCAGCAGTGAATCGGGTAGGGGGCGTTCACCCCTCCACTTT; CDR3aa: CASSESGRGRSPLHF
v_gene: TRBV10-2; d_gene: TRBD1; j_gene: TRBJ1-2; abundance: -; CDR3nt: TGCGCCAGCAGTGAGTCCGGGACAGGGCTCTATGGCTACACCTTC; CDR3aa: CASSESGTGLYGYTF
v_gene: TRBV28; d_gene: -; j_gene: TRBJ2-3; abundance: many; CDR3nt: TGTGCCAGCAGTTTATTTGGGGGAAGCACAGATACGCAGTATTTT; CDR3aa: CASSLFGGSTDTQYF
v_gene: TRBV6-1; d_gene: -; j_gene: TRBJ1-3; abundance: -; CDR3nt: TGTGCCAGCAGTGAAGCACCAGGGGGAAACACCATATATTTT; CDR3aa: CASSEAPGGNTIYF
v_gene: TRBV6-6; d_gene: -; j_gene: TRBJ2-2; abundance: -; CDR3nt: TGTGCCAGCACCGGATTCGGGGACGGTAGCACCGGGGAGCTGTTTTTT; CDR3aa: CASTGFGDGSTGELFF
v_gene: TRBV7-3; d_gene: -; j_gene: TRBJ2-2; abundance: -; CDR3nt: TGTGCCAGCAGCGTCGGATCCAACACCGGGGAGCTGTTTTTT; CDR3aa: CASSVGSNTGELFF
v_gene: TRBV28; d_gene: -; j_gene: TRBJ1-1; abundance: -; CDR3nt: TGTGCCAGCAGTTTAACGGGGGCTAACGGTGAAGCTTTCTTT; CDR3aa: CASSLTGANGEAFF
v_gene: TRBV6-5; d_gene: TRBD2; j_gene: TRBJ2-7; abundance: -; CDR3nt: TGTGCCACGAAGACTAGCGGGTCCTCCTACGAGCAGTACTTC; CDR3aa: CATKTSGSSYEQYF